These 25 T cell receptor beta chains share one sample of origin, sequenced in a study of blood T cell repertoires in COVID-19. Measured with immunoSEQ multiplex PCR; TCRdb has only the in-frame clones, and not every one. Here the sample spans tens of thousands of clones, roughly 84% being singletons. The sample was peripheral blood. The receptors derive from a human donor with active COVID-19. The donor label of this sample is uncertain.

The chain is built from TRBV5-1 and TRBJ2-2, with TRBD1 matching 7 bases. J gave up 4 bases and V 3 bases, and 6 bases lay outside the gene matches. Germline V lookup: CDR1 SGHRS, CDR2 YFSETQ. This CDR3 comprises 15 residues. CDR3 loop: CASSSQGDSTGELFF. DNA of the CDR3: TGCGCCAGCAGCTCGCAGGGGGACAGCACCGGGGAGCTGTTTTTT.

The gene calls are TRBV5-6 and TRBJ2-4; 8 bases are a match to TRBD1. J was trimmed by 3 bases and V by 7 bases; bases with no gene match: 21. CDR1 and CDR2 from the germline V gene are SGHDT and YYEEEE. There are 19 residues in the CDR3. The CDR3 region has the DNA TGTGCCAGCCTAATTCGAAAAAACAGGGGGGAAGTTGGCAAAAACATTCAGTACTTC. This codes for CASLIRKNRGEVGKNIQYF.

This chain links TRBV9 with TRBJ2-1; tentative D call: TRBD2 (7 bases). V was clipped by 0 bases and J by 7 bases, with 14 bases between them. CDR3 length equals 15 residues. Germline V gives CDR1 SGDLS, CDR2 YYNGEE. CDR3 residues: CASSVEWGGRNEQFF. CDR3 nucleotides: TGTGCCAGCAGCGTAGAGTGGGGGGGCAGGAATGAGCAGTTCTTC.

The chain links TRBV7-8 to TRBJ2-3, with TRBD2 as a possible D gene (6 bases). Germline assignment: CDR1 SGHVS and CDR2 FQNEAQ. The V end lost 1 base, the J end lost 2 bases, and 13 bases lay between the germline ends. The CDR3 spans 16 residues. The CDR3 sequence: CASSLGAGINTDTQYF. The CDR3 DNA follows: TGTGCCAGCAGCTTAGGGGCGGGGATAAACACAGATACGCAGTATTTT.

The chain couples TRBV4-3 to TRBJ2-1; D perhaps matches TRBD2 (6 bases). Deletions cut 2 bases from V and 2 bases from J, with 19 bases between. The CDR3 extends over 18 amino acids. CDR1 and CDR2 from the germline V gene are LGHNA and YSLEER. CDR3 region: CASSQTDVASDTYNEQFF. For the CDR3, the DNA is TGCGCCAGCAGCCAAACGGACGTGGCTAGCGATACCTACAATGAGCAGTTCTTC.

This clone was recorded only once. V usage is TRBV3-1 (or the pseudogene TRBV3-2) and J usage is TRBJ2-1; 11 positions match TRBD2. Germline CDR1 LGHDT, CDR2 YNNKEL (reference sequence). After removal of 0 bases from V and 4 bases from J, the junction contained 11 bases not matched to a gene. The CDR3 length is 19 residues. The CDR3 protein is CASSQDRSGGAQAYNEQFF. The CDR3 region has the DNA TGTGCCAGCAGCCAAGATCGTAGCGGGGGGGCCCAGGCGTACAATGAGCAGTTCTTC.

This clone was recorded once. This chain links TRBV6-6 with TRBJ2-2, with a weak D call TRBD1 (6 bases). Per germline, CDR1 MNHNY and CDR2 SVGAGI (reference sequence). This CDR3 spans 14 amino acids. Trimming cost V 8 bases and J 0 bases, with 10 bases left between them. CDR3 amino acids: CASLRTANTGELFF. As DNA, the CDR3 is TGTGCCAGCCTTCGGACAGCGAACACCGGGGAGCTGTTTTTT.

The V and J genes are TRBV19 and TRBJ2-5; 14 nucleotides agree with TRBD2. CDR3 length: 15 amino acids. V lost 5 bases, J lost 3 bases, and 2 bases stayed unmatched. CDR1 and CDR2 (germline): LNHDA, SQIVND (reference sequence). CDR3 loop: CASSQGLAGEETQYF. For the CDR3, the DNA is TGTGCCAGTAGTCAGGGACTAGCGGGGGAAGAGACCCAGTACTTC.

This clone was recorded only once. This sequence joins TRBV6-5 and TRBJ1-1; 7 bases agree with TRBD1. Germline loops: CDR1 MNHEY, CDR2 SVGAGI. The CDR3 has 12 residues. J was trimmed by 10 bases and V by 8 bases; bases with no gene match: 10. CDR3 region: CASGLQGWGAFF. DNA for the CDR3: TGTGCCAGCGGCCTACAGGGGTGGGGAGCTTTCTTT.

The chain links TRBV6-2 or TRBV6-3 to TRBJ2-7; 12 nucleotides line up with TRBD1. The CDR3 covers 15 residues. Per the germline V gene, CDR1 is MNHEY and CDR2 is SVGEGT. V dropped 5 bases and J dropped 2; count of bases not matched to a gene: 4. CDR3 coding DNA: TGTGCCAGCAGTCGGGGACAGGGGGCTCCCTACGAGCAGTACTTC. It yields the protein CASSRGQGAPYEQYF.

The chain employs TRBV6-2 or TRBV6-3 and TRBJ2-1, with TRBD1 matching over 7 bases. The CDR3 runs to 13 residues. V gave up 4 bases and J gave up 6 bases; unmatched junction bases: 3. CDR1 and CDR2 (germline): MNHEY, SVGEGT. In nucleotides, the CDR3 is TGTGCCAGCAGTTTGACAGGGTCCAATGAGCAGTTCTTC. It codes for CASSLTGSNEQFF.

This rearrangement joins TRBV28 to TRBJ2-7; D unresolved. Germline V CDR1 and CDR2: MDHEN, SYDVKM. With 5 bases removed from V and 6 bases from J, the gap between germline ends came to 17 bases. CDR3 length equals 14 residues. In nucleotides, the CDR3 is TGTGCCAGCAGTCCCCTAAGCAACAGCCGCGAGCAGTACTTC. It yields the protein CASSPLSNSREQYF. The full variable domain, its missing parts supplied by reference TRBV28 and TRBJ2-7, is DVKVTQSSRYLVKRTGEKVFLECVQDMDHENMFWYRQDPGLGLRLIYFSYDVKMKEKGDIPEGYSVSREKKERFSLILESASTNQTSMYLCASSPLSNSREQYFGPGTRLTVT.

DNA for the CDR3: TGTGCCAGCAGTGCGGGACAGGGGTTTAATTCACCCCTCCACTTT. The encoded protein is CASSAGQGFNSPLHF. This rearrangement joins TRBV6-2 or TRBV6-3 to TRBJ1-6; 10 bases line up with TRBD1. V gave up 5 bases and J gave up 6 bases; unmatched junction bases: 4. In germline, CDR1 is MNHEY, CDR2 SVGEGT. The CDR3 sequence is 15 residues long.

The V call is TRBV5-5, the J call TRBJ1-1; D gene uncertain. Germline CDR1 and CDR2: SGHKS and YYEKEE (reference sequence). Deletions cut 2 bases from V and 4 bases from J, with 12 bases between. This CDR3 has 14 amino acids. CDR3 sequence (DNA): TGTGCCAGCAGCTTCGAAAGAGCCGGCACTGAAGCTTTCTTT. It yields the protein CASSFERAGTEAFF.

J is TRBJ2-7 and V is TRBV25-1; TRBD2 might be the D (5 bases). The V gene's germline CDR1 is MGHDK and CDR2 SYGVNS. Trimming stripped 2 bases from V and 2 bases from J, with 7 bases between. The CDR3 totals 13 residues. CDR3 DNA sequence: TGTGCCAGCAGTGAAACACTAGCCTACGAGCAGTACTTC. It translates to CASSETLAYEQYF.

This chain joins TRBV6-1 and TRBJ2-7; tentatively, D is TRBD2 (7 bases). Looked up from germline, CDR1 is MNHNS and CDR2 is SASEGT. The length of the CDR3 is 15 residues. Trimming stripped 2 bases from V and 3 bases from J, with 14 bases between. Written as DNA, the CDR3 is TGTGCCAGCAGTGAATTGGGGGGGGCCTTCTACGAGCAGTACTTC. Translating gives CASSELGGAFYEQYF.

The chain carries TRBV7-3 and TRBJ2-5; 8 bases align to TRBD1. The CDR3 length is 13 residues. The V and J ends lost 7 bases and 7 bases, in that order; junction bases with no gene match: 8. CDR1 is SGHTA, CDR2 FQGTGA, per germline. The CDR3 loop is CASTQGGKTTQYF. For the CDR3, the DNA is TGTGCCAGCACACAGGGGGGCAAAACGACCCAGTACTTC.

This chain connects TRBV11-2 to TRBJ1-6; TRBD1 might be the D (5 bases). The CDR3 spans 15 residues. V lost 1 base and J 5 bases, leaving 9 bases between the germline ends. Looked up from germline, CDR1 is SGHAT and CDR2 is FQNNGV. The CDR3 nucleotides read TGTGCCAGCAGCTTAGTTGGGGGGAATAATTCACCCCTCCACTTT. Residues: CASSLVGGNNSPLHF.

The chain links TRBV19 to TRBJ1-1, with a possible D match to TRBD1 (5 bases). The V end lost 5 bases, the J end lost 0 bases, and 16 bases lay between the germline ends. CDR3 length: 16 amino acids. CDR1 is LNHDA, CDR2 SQIVND, per germline (reference sequence). CDR3 residues: CASSRDSNPMNTEAFF. CDR3 DNA sequence: TGTGCCAGTAGTCGGGACTCAAATCCTATGAACACTGAAGCTTTCTTT.

This chain uses TRBV7-2 with TRBJ1-1, with TRBD1 as a possible D gene (5 bases). The CDR3 is made up of 15 amino acids. V lost 5 bases and J lost 1, with 14 bases in between. Germline V CDR1 and CDR2: SGHTA, FQGNSA. CDR3 sequence reads: CASSQRQGWNTEAFF. The CDR3 DNA follows: TGTGCCAGCAGCCAGCGTCAGGGATGGAACACTGAAGCTTTCTTT.

The chain carries TRBV27 and TRBJ2-3; a weak D match, TRBD2 (6 bases). CDR1 MNHEY and CDR2 SMNVEV come from the germline V gene (reference sequence). This CDR3 region has 16 residues. V shed 0 bases and J shed 1 base, with 11 bases lying between them. DNA of the CDR3: TGTGCCAGCAGTTTATCATGGTGGGGGGGCACAGATACGCAGTATTTT. Protein product: CASSLSWWGGTDTQYF.

The chain has TRBV4-3 and TRBJ1-2; D not certain. The CDR3 is 12 amino acids. Trimming cost V 1 base and J 7 bases, with 7 bases left between them. In germline, CDR1 is LGHNA, CDR2 YSLEER. CDR3 protein: CASSQGGIGYTF. The CDR3 DNA is TGCGCCAGCAGCCAAGGAGGGATTGGCTACACCTTC.

The V call is TRBV6-4, the J call TRBJ1-5; TRBD1 matches 8 bases. Germline CDR1 is MRHNA and CDR2 is SNTAGT. V trimming: 2 bases; J trimming: 4 bases; junction bases outside the gene matches: 7. The CDR3 consists of 16 residues. In DNA form, the CDR3 reads TGTGCCAGCAGTGACCCCCGGGACAGGAGTAATCAGCCCCAGCATTTT. Its translation is CASSDPRDRSNQPQHF.

The chain recombines TRBV25-1 with TRBJ1-4; D is possibly TRBD1 (6 bases). The germline gives CDR1 MGHDK, CDR2 SYGVNS. The CDR3 is made up of 14 amino acids. Trimming removed 9 bases from V and 5 bases from J, with 16 bases in between. The CDR3 here is CASSTSTGNEKLFF. CDR3 bases: TGTGCCAGTTCTACTTCAACAGGGAATGAAAAACTGTTTTTT.

This clone is a singleton in its sample. The J gene is TRBJ1-6, the V gene TRBV3-1 (or the pseudogene TRBV3-2); TRBD1 matches at 8 bases. The CDR3 length is 15 residues. Germline V CDR1 and CDR2: LGHDT, YNNKEL (reference sequence). J gave up 7 bases and V 2 bases, and 4 bases lay outside the gene matches. The CDR3 reads CASSQMTGENSPLHF. As DNA, the CDR3 is TGTGCCAGCAGCCAAATGACAGGGGAAAATTCACCCCTCCACTTT.